The 19 T cell receptor beta chains presented below share a single source sample, sequenced in a study of T-cell memory formation after mild COVID-19. TCRdb reanalysed the 5' RACE reads using MiXCR and keeps one entry per CDR3 protein. The table has roughly 110,000 distinct CDR3 sequences, roughly 12% seen once. The sequencing sample was made of PBMCs or a T cell subset sorted from them (not recorded which). The receptors were gathered from an adult woman who had mild COVID-19 (a few samples of this study predate the infection). Cell type and time point are not known.

This clonotype appeared a few times. This sequence joins TRBV7-9 and TRBJ2-5, with D tentatively TRBD1 (5 bases). The V end was cut by 1 base, the J end by 5 bases, with 11 bases between. The CDR3 has 14 residues. CDR1 and CDR2 (germline): SEHNR, FQNEAQ (reference sequence). The CDR3 loop is CASSLGGVRETQYF. The CDR3 region has the DNA TGTGCCAGCAGCTTAGGGGGCGTTCGGGAGACCCAGTACTTC.

The CDR3 protein is CASSQAGKGYEQYF. CDR3 nucleotides: TGCGCCAGCAGCCAAGCCGGGAAGGGGTACGAGCAGTACTTC. The V call is TRBV4-3, the J call TRBJ2-7; either TRBD1 or TRBD2 may fit D (5 bases each). The CDR3 totals 14 residues. V was cut by 1 base and J by 4 bases, with 11 bases left in between. The germline gives CDR1 LGHNA, CDR2 YSLEER.

This sequence joins TRBV10-3 and TRBJ2-1; 10 positions match TRBD2. Germline-derived CDR1 and CDR2 are ENHRY and SYGVKD. The V segment lost 8 bases and the J segment 12 bases; nucleotides outside the gene matches: 10. The CDR3 covers 13 residues. The CDR3 nucleotides read TGTGCCATCGCTCTAGCGGGAGAGGGAGGGCAGTTCTTC. Translating gives CAIALAGEGGQFF.

V usage is TRBV7-2 and J usage is TRBJ2-1; maybe TRBD2 (5 bases). CDR3 length: 16 amino acids. Germline V gene lookup returns CDR1 SGHTA and CDR2 FQGNSA. The CDR3 region is CAKTTKRSPSYNEQFF. The CDR3 bases are TGTGCTAAGACTACCAAGCGGAGCCCCTCCTACAATGAGCAGTTCTTC.

This sequence joins TRBV12-3 or TRBV12-4 and TRBJ2-3; 7 bases align to TRBD2. The trim removed 6 bases at V and 2 bases at J, leaving 14 bases unmatched. CDR3 length equals 17 residues. The CDR3 spells CASSPLGGGGDTDTQYF. The DNA for the CDR3 is TGTGCCAGCAGCCCTTTAGGCGGGGGAGGAGACACAGATACGCAGTATTTT.

This chain connects TRBV18 to TRBJ2-1; D is unclear. CDR1 is KGHSH, CDR2 LQKENI, per germline. The CDR3 is 11 residues long. The V end lost 6 bases, the J end lost 10 bases, and 10 bases lay between the germline ends. The CDR3 DNA sequence: TGTGCCAGCTCGCGCGCCTCGGAGCAGTTCTTC. Translating gives CASSRASEQFF.

This clonotype has a handful of counts. V usage is TRBV12-3 or TRBV12-4 and J usage is TRBJ1-3; no clear D gene. The CDR3 is 14 residues long. The V gene lost 5 bases and the J gene lost 6 bases, with 14 bases spanning the gap. The CDR3 is CASSGSSATNTIYF. CDR3 bases: TGTGCCAGCAGTGGCAGTTCGGCGACAAACACCATATATTTT.

V gene TRBV30 combines with J gene TRBJ2-7, with a tentative D call TRBD1 (6 bases). The CDR3 contains 14 residues. The ends were cut back, 3 bases at V and 3 bases at J, with 15 bases in the middle. Germline lookup yields CDR1 GTSNPN and CDR2 SVGIG (reference sequence). The CDR3 DNA reads as TGTGCCTGGAGCGCCACAGGGACGGGCTACGAGCAGTACTTC. Its protein is CAWSATGTGYEQYF.

This clonotype was counted only a few times. V usage is TRBV7-6 and J usage is TRBJ2-1, with 9 bases lining up with TRBD1. In germline, CDR1 is SGHVS, CDR2 FNYEAQ. V trimming: 2 bases; J trimming: 6 bases; junction bases outside the gene matches: 5. The CDR3 has 15 residues. In DNA, the CDR3 is TGTGCCAGCAGCTTAACGGGACAGGGATTCAATGAGCAGTTCTTC. Translated, it gives CASSLTGQGFNEQFF.

The chain employs TRBV20-1 and TRBJ2-1, with unresolved D. The V end was cut by 5 bases, the J end by 1 base, with 3 bases between. This CDR3 contains 11 residues. Per germline, CDR1 DFQATT and CDR2 SNEGSKA (reference sequence). The CDR3 sequence: CSADSYNEQFF. The DNA of the CDR3 is TGCAGTGCTGATTCCTACAATGAGCAGTTCTTC.

This clonotype was detected a few times. The chain uses TRBV5-1 and TRBJ2-7; D is possibly TRBD2 (5 bases). From germline, CDR1 is SGHRS and CDR2 YFSETQ. The CDR3 has 12 amino acids. V dropped 5 bases and J dropped 7 bases, with 13 bases sitting between them. CDR3 loop: CASRLFGEEQYF. The CDR3 coding sequence is TGCGCCAGCAGGCTGTTCGGGGAAGAGCAGTACTTC.

This clonotype has just a few counts. V usage is TRBV27 and J usage is TRBJ2-1; D unclear. The CDR3 is 14 amino acids. The V end was cut by 2 bases, the J end by 7 bases, with 12 bases between. Germline CDR1 and CDR2: MNHEY and SMNVEV (reference sequence). The CDR3 coding sequence is TGTGCCAGCAGTTTAAGCGTTAGGGTGAATGAGCAGTTCTTC. This sequence encodes CASSLSVRVNEQFF.

This clonotype was detected ten times or more. The chain uses TRBV7-8 and TRBJ1-2; 8 bases line up with TRBD1. This CDR3 contains 17 residues. With V trimmed by 2 bases and J by 6 bases, 14 bases remained unmatched. CDR1 and CDR2 (germline): SGHVS, FQNEAQ. CDR3: CASSLSRAGGYRNGYTF. For the CDR3, the DNA is TGTGCCAGCAGCTTATCCAGGGCAGGGGGCTACCGCAATGGCTACACCTTC.

The chain employs TRBV20-1 and TRBJ2-7, with TRBD1 identical over 8 bases. The germline gives CDR1 DFQATT, CDR2 SNEGSKA (reference sequence). The trim removed 0 bases at V and 2 bases at J, leaving 3 bases unmatched. There are 14 residues in the CDR3. The CDR3 here is CSARDRTGPYEQYF. The CDR3 region has the DNA TGCAGTGCTAGAGATCGGACAGGGCCCTACGAGCAGTACTTC.

The chain links TRBV7-2 to TRBJ2-3, with D possibly being TRBD1 (5 bases). The ends were cut back, 2 bases at V and 0 bases at J, with 18 bases in the middle. The CDR3 runs 18 residues. Looked up from germline, CDR1 is SGHTA and CDR2 is FQGNSA. This CDR3 is CASSLFGPWQGSTDTQYF. The CDR3 nucleotides read TGTGCCAGCAGCTTATTTGGGCCTTGGCAGGGTAGCACAGATACGCAGTATTTT.

This chain uses TRBV19 with TRBJ2-2; 7 nucleotides agree with TRBD2. The CDR3 loop spans 16 amino acids. CDR1 and CDR2 from the germline V gene are LNHDA and SQIVND (reference sequence). Losses at the gene ends were 3 bases for V and 4 bases for J; bases not matched to a gene: 8. The CDR3 DNA reads TGTGCCAGTAGTATCCCTTCTAGCGGAACCACCGGGGAGCTGTTTTTT. This encodes CASSIPSSGTTGELFF.

A few counts support this clonotype. The chain is built from TRBV7-8 and TRBJ2-7; TRBD1 aligns across 11 bases. The germline V gene has CDR1 SGHVS and CDR2 FQNEAQ. CDR3 length: 17 residues. Trimming took 3 bases from V and 2 from J; bases not matched to a gene: 9. The CDR3 loop is CASSLDRGPIGAYEQYF. Here the CDR3 DNA reads TGTGCCAGCAGCTTGGACAGGGGGCCCATAGGGGCCTACGAGCAGTACTTC.

The rearrangement uses TRBV21-1 and TRBJ1-2; TRBD1, the D gene given by the table, was not confirmed from the DNA. TRBV21-1 is shown as a pseudogene. This CDR3 is built from 15 residues. The CDR3 loop reads CASSKVQGGEYGYTF. As DNA, the CDR3 is TGTGCCAGCAGCAAGGTTCAGGGGGGGGAATATGGCTACACCTTC.

The gene calls are TRBV13 and TRBJ2-2; the match to TRBD2 covers 12 bases. The CDR3 has 17 amino acids. Trimming removed 4 bases from V and 6 bases from J; junction bases left unmatched: 9. Looked up from germline, CDR1 is PRHDT and CDR2 is FYEKMQ (reference sequence). CDR3 in amino acids: CASSSRLAGASAGELFF. CDR3 nucleotide sequence: TGTGCCAGCAGCTCCCGACTAGCGGGAGCAAGTGCCGGGGAGCTGTTTTTT.